One sample yielded the 22 T cell receptor beta chains listed below, sequenced in a study of PD-L1 blockade in urothelial cancer. The table came from immunoSEQ multiplex PCR; TCRdb's copy has only in-frame clones and leaves some out. The sample records 70,000 to 85,000 clones, less than 90% being singletons. The sequenced sample was PBMCs, obtained around atezolizumab (anti-PD-L1) treatment. The receptors originated from a man in his sixties or seventies with urothelial cancer.

This sequence joins TRBV27 and TRBJ2-3; TRBD1 matches at 9 bases. Germline CDR1 is MNHEY and CDR2 is SMNVEV (reference sequence). The trim removed 6 bases at V and 2 bases at J, leaving 6 bases unmatched. The CDR3 is 15 residues long. CDR3 nucleotide sequence: TGTGCCAGCAGGGCCGGGACAGGGTACACAGATACGCAGTATTTT. It specifies CASRAGTGYTDTQYF.

In this sample, this clone turned up once. The chain has TRBV10-3 and TRBJ2-7; 10 nucleotides agree with TRBD2. This CDR3 comprises 15 residues. Trimming cost V 5 bases and J 4 bases; bases outside gene matches: 8. Germline loops: CDR1 ENHRY, CDR2 SYGVKD. The CDR3 region is CAISYSSGSNYEQYF. Here the CDR3 DNA reads TGTGCCATCAGTTATTCTAGCGGGAGCAATTACGAGCAGTACTTC.

The V call is TRBV11-2, the J call TRBJ1-2, with D perhaps matching TRBD1 (5 bases). Germline V lookup: CDR1 SGHAT, CDR2 FQNNGV. V lost 5 bases to trimming and J lost 0 bases, with 16 bases between them. CDR3 size: 16 residues. CDR3 coding DNA: TGTGCCAGCAGCCAAGGGTCCAGGGCAACTAACTATGGCTACACCTTC. It specifies CASSQGSRATNYGYTF.

The chain carries TRBV15 and TRBJ2-1, with a weak D call TRBD1 (5 bases). V lost 4 bases and J 7 bases, leaving 11 bases between the germline ends. Per germline, CDR1 LNHNV and CDR2 YYDKDF (reference sequence). The CDR3 is 13 residues long. The CDR3 DNA follows: TGTGCCACCAGCACACGACAGAAAAATGAGCAGTTCTTC. Protein: CATSTRQKNEQFF.

The genes are TRBV10-2 and TRBJ2-1; the match to TRBD2 covers 9 bases. The germline V gene has CDR1 WSHSY and CDR2 SAAADI. The CDR3 consists of 15 residues. Trimming at V came to 6 bases and at J to 4 bases, leaving 7 bases not matched to a gene. The CDR3 DNA sequence: TGCGCCAGCAGACTCACTAGCGGGTCTTACAATGAGCAGTTCTTC. It specifies CASRLTSGSYNEQFF.

The V and J genes are TRBV6-5 and TRBJ2-2; a possible D gene is TRBD1 (6 bases). Trimming took off 0 bases at V and 9 bases at J, with 8 bases between the two ends. The CDR3 is 13 amino acids. CDR1 MNHEY and CDR2 SVGAGI come from the germline V gene. The CDR3 here is CASSYSGARELFF. CDR3 DNA: TGTGCCAGCAGTTACTCGGGGGCCAGGGAGCTGTTTTTT.

This clone was detected only once. This chain joins TRBV18 and TRBJ1-2; unclear D gene. The length of the CDR3 is 13 residues. V was cut by 6 bases and J by 5 bases, with 13 bases left in between. Germline V lookup: CDR1 KGHSH, CDR2 LQKENI. CDR3 sequence (DNA): TGTGCCAGCTCGCCAGACACAGCTTATGGCTACACCTTC. This codes for CASSPDTAYGYTF.

The chain couples TRBV19 to TRBJ2-7, with D possibly TRBD1 on 6 matching bases. V shed 8 bases and J shed 6 bases, with 17 bases lying between them. This CDR3 has 13 residues. The germline gives CDR1 LNHDA, CDR2 SQIVND (reference sequence). The CDR3 loop reads CASGGWGYREQYF. CDR3 sequence (DNA): TGTGCCAGTGGGGGCTGGGGGTATCGCGAGCAGTACTTC.

The chain has TRBV5-1 and TRBJ2-1, with TRBD2 identical over 14 bases. In germline, CDR1 is SGHRS, CDR2 YFSETQ. This CDR3 has 15 residues. Trimming cost V 4 bases and J 7 bases; bases outside gene matches: 4. CDR3 loop: CASSPGTSGSNEQFF. CDR3 DNA sequence: TGCGCCAGCAGCCCCGGGACTAGCGGGAGTAATGAGCAGTTCTTC.

The chain's CDR3 is CASRLPGQDGYTF. The CDR3 DNA sequence: TGTGCCAGCAGACTCCCGGGACAGGATGGCTACACCTTC. The chain recombines TRBV28 with TRBJ1-2; 8 bases map to TRBD1. This CDR3 has 13 amino acids. Trimming at V came to 6 bases and at J to 6 bases, leaving 6 bases not matched to a gene. In germline, CDR1 is MDHEN, CDR2 SYDVKM.

The V call is TRBV27, the J call TRBJ2-7; 16 bases map to TRBD2. The CDR3 has 19 residues. Germline CDR1 MNHEY, CDR2 SMNVEV (reference sequence). With 0 bases clipped from V and 4 bases from J, the junction kept 9 bases outside the gene matches. CDR3 in amino acids: CASSLSGTSGGDDQYEQYF. The CDR3, as DNA: TGTGCCAGCAGTTTATCGGGGACTAGCGGGGGGGACGATCAGTACGAGCAGTACTTC.

In its sample, this clone was seen a few times. The chain has TRBV30 and TRBJ2-1, with D tentatively TRBD2 (5 bases). Trimming took off 2 bases at V and 0 bases at J, with 11 bases between the two ends. CDR3 size: 15 residues. Germline V gene sequence: CDR1 GTSNPN, CDR2 SVGIG (reference sequence). The DNA for the CDR3 is TGTGCCTGGAGTCCAGGCGGAGGCTCCTACAATGAGCAGTTCTTC. Amino acid sequence: CAWSPGGGSYNEQFF.

The chain combines TRBV6-5 with TRBJ2-3, with D tentatively TRBD2 (6 bases). V lost 2 bases and J lost 4, with 13 bases in between. CDR1 and CDR2 (germline): MNHEY, SVGAGI. The CDR3 sequence is 15 residues long. The CDR3 region has the DNA TGTGCCAGCAGTTACAGCGGGTTAGGTGCAGATACGCAGTATTTT. Its protein is CASSYSGLGADTQYF.

The V call is TRBV28, the J call TRBJ1-1; 8 bases fit TRBD1. Germline CDR1 MDHEN, CDR2 SYDVKM. This CDR3 contains 14 residues. Germline trimming cut 7 bases from V and 5 bases from J; bases unmatched to any gene: 9. CDR3 loop: CASKIPQGDTEAFF. The CDR3 DNA is TGTGCCAGCAAAATTCCACAGGGGGATACTGAAGCTTTCTTT.

This clone was counted many times. The rearrangement uses TRBV11-3 and TRBJ2-1; TRBD2 matches at 11 bases. The J segment lost 4 bases and the V segment lost 5 bases, leaving 4 bases of the junction unmatched. Per the germline V gene, CDR1 is SGHNT and CDR2 is YENEEA. There are 15 residues in the CDR3. CDR3 sequence (DNA): TGTGCCAGCAGCCCAAGGACTAGCGGGTACAATGAGCAGTTCTTC. Translated: CASSPRTSGYNEQFF.

V is TRBV4-1 and J is TRBJ2-1; TRBD2 aligns across 9 bases. The germline V gene encodes CDR1 MGHRA and CDR2 YSYEKL. The CDR3 extends over 15 amino acids. With 4 bases clipped from V and 8 bases from J, the junction kept 9 bases outside the gene matches. The CDR3 here is CASSLPGTSIYEQFF. In nucleotides, the CDR3 is TGCGCCAGCAGCCTTCCCGGGACTAGCATCTATGAGCAGTTCTTC.

J is TRBJ2-7 and V is TRBV6-1; maybe TRBD1 (5 bases). The V end was cut by 4 bases, the J end by 2 bases, with 9 bases between. The CDR3 is 13 amino acids. Germline lookup yields CDR1 MNHNS and CDR2 SASEGT. CDR3 protein: CASSAWGPYEQYF. Here the CDR3 DNA reads TGTGCCAGCAGTGCTTGGGGCCCCTACGAGCAGTACTTC.

The chain employs TRBV7-2 and TRBJ2-1, with TRBD1 as a possible D gene (5 bases). Between the trimmed V and J ends, which lost 1 base and 6 bases, there was a span of 13 bases. This CDR3 is 15 amino acids long. Germline V gene lookup returns CDR1 SGHTA and CDR2 FQGNSA. The CDR3 nucleotides are TGTGCCAGCAGCTTAGAAGGTGGGGCGCGCAATGAGCAGTTCTTC. As protein: CASSLEGGARNEQFF.

The chain uses TRBV5-4 and TRBJ2-4, with 8 bases aligning to TRBD2. Germline V gene lookup returns CDR1 SGHNT and CDR2 YYREEE (reference sequence). The CDR3 has 14 amino acids. The ends lost 4 bases at V and 3 bases at J; junction bases unmatched: 3. DNA for the CDR3: TGTGCCAGCAGCCCCGGGGGGGACAAAAACATTCAGTACTTC. Residues: CASSPGGDKNIQYF.

The rearrangement uses TRBV7-9 and TRBJ2-5, with 15 bases fitting TRBD2. The CDR3 totals 17 residues. The junction had 10 bases not matched to a gene; V was cut back by 5 bases and J by 6 bases. Germline loops: CDR1 SEHNR, CDR2 FQNEAQ (reference sequence). The CDR3 sequence is CASSPGTSGRPRQTQYF. CDR3 in DNA: TGTGCCAGCAGCCCCGGGACTAGCGGGAGGCCTCGACAGACCCAGTACTTC.

The chain uses TRBV7-9 and TRBJ1-1, with TRBD1 as a possible D gene (6 bases). Germline lookup yields CDR1 SEHNR and CDR2 FQNEAQ (reference sequence). The germline V and J ends were trimmed by 3 bases and 8 bases, with 22 bases remaining between them. This CDR3 has 16 residues. CDR3 bases: TGTGCCAGCAGCTTCACGACCGGGACAACGGACGGCGAAGCTTTCTTT. As protein: CASSFTTGTTDGEAFF.

The chain uses TRBV6-1 and TRBJ2-7; no clear D. Between the trimmed V and J ends, which lost 3 bases and 3 bases, there was a span of 9 bases. The CDR3 loop spans 13 amino acids. Germline CDR1 and CDR2: MNHNS and SASEGT. CDR3 sequence: CASSEFLVYEQYF. The CDR3 nucleotides read TGTGCCAGCAGTGAGTTTCTAGTCTACGAGCAGTACTTC.